These 10 T cell receptor beta chains were sequenced from one sample in a study of identical twins. MiXCR was run by TCRdb on the 5' RACE reads, yielding one entry per CDR3 protein. The sample consists of about 200,000 distinct CDR3 sequences, roughly 7.5% of them appearing once. This same sample was also taken into another study, of yellow fever vaccine responses in identical twins.

The source material was memory (CD45RO+) T cells sorted from blood. These receptors were obtained from a young woman in good health.

This clonotype was observed at least ten times. The chain uses TRBV2 and TRBJ2-7; 8 nucleotides agree with TRBD1. V lost 6 bases to trimming and J lost 4 bases; unmatched junction nucleotides: 8. The CDR3 loop spans 14 amino acids. Per the germline V gene, CDR1 is SNHLY and CDR2 is FYNNEI. CDR3: CASRMDRVGYEQYF. CDR3 bases: TGTGCCAGCAGGATGGACAGGGTTGGGTACGAGCAGTACTTC.

This clonotype was counted ten times or more. V and J are TRBV14 and TRBJ2-1, with D hard to call. The CDR3 is made up of 12 amino acids. Trimming removed 5 bases from V and 9 bases from J, with 11 bases in between. Germline V gene data show CDR1 as SGHDN and CDR2 as FVKESK. This chain's CDR3 is CASSFPGVEQFF. CDR3 bases: TGTGCCAGCAGCTTTCCTGGAGTTGAGCAGTTCTTC.

This clonotype was found many times. The genes are TRBV5-1 and TRBJ1-2; TRBD1 matches 10 bases. The CDR3 runs to 13 residues. The V gene end was trimmed by 3 bases and the J gene end by 8 bases; junction bases not matched to a gene: 4. Germline CDR1 and CDR2: SGHRS and YFSETQ. CDR3 bases: TGCGCCAGCAGCTCCGGACAGGGGGAAGGCTACACCTTC. Residues: CASSSGQGEGYTF.

Details on this clonotype: One base away lies a much larger clone, so this may be a sequencing read error. For the CDR3, the DNA is TGCAGTGCTATACGGCTAGCGGGGGGCCCCCCCACAGATACGCAGTATTTT. Translating gives CSAIRLAGGPPTDTQYF. The V and J genes are TRBV20-1 and TRBJ2-3, with 11 bases aligning to TRBD2. Germline CDR1 reads DFQATT; CDR2 reads SNEGSKA (reference sequence). This CDR3 contains 17 residues. Unmatched junction bases numbered 11, after V lost 4 bases and J lost 2 bases.

This clonotype was counted a few times. V is TRBV11-2 and J is TRBJ2-4; TRBD2 matches at 9 bases. Germline V lookup: CDR1 SGHAT, CDR2 FQNNGV. The CDR3 extends over 14 amino acids. V lost 4 bases and J lost 4; bases outside the gene matches: 2. Here the CDR3 reads CASSSLAGKNIQYF. CDR3 in DNA: TGTGCCAGCAGCTCCCTAGCGGGGAAAAACATTCAGTACTTC. Supplemented by reference TRBV11-2 and TRBJ2-4, the full variable domain reads EAGVAQSPRYKIIEKRQSVAFWCNPISGHATLYWYQQILGQGPKLLIQFQNNGVVDDSQLPKDRFSAERLKGVDSTLKIQPAKLEDSAVYLCASSSLAGKNIQYFGAGTRLSVL.

This chain links TRBV3-1 with TRBJ2-7; perhaps TRBD2 as D (5 bases). The CDR3 runs to 14 residues. The V end lost 6 bases, the J end lost 3 bases, and 15 bases lay between the germline ends. Germline CDR1 LGHDT, CDR2 YNNKEL (reference sequence). CDR3 protein: CASSRALGGYEQYF. DNA for the CDR3: TGTGCCAGCAGTCGGGCCCTTGGAGGCTACGAGCAGTACTTC.

The chain carries TRBV4-3 and TRBJ2-5; no firm D call. The CDR3 has 15 amino acids. Germline loops: CDR1 LGHNA, CDR2 YSLEER. With 1 base removed from V and 3 bases from J, the gap between germline ends came to 12 bases. The CDR3 nucleotides are TGCGCCAGCAGCCAAGGCGCGTGGGGTAAAGAGACCCAGTACTTC. Amino acid sequence: CASSQGAWGKETQYF.

This clonotype was seen more than once but under ten times. The DNA for the CDR3 is TGTGCCAGCAGTATGACTAGCGGGAGGGGGTACGAGCAGTACTTC. It encodes CASSMTSGRGYEQYF. This chain links TRBV28 with TRBJ2-7, with 14 bases matching TRBD2. This CDR3 spans 15 amino acids. Germline loops: CDR1 MDHEN, CDR2 SYDVKM. Unmatched junction bases numbered 4, after V lost 5 bases and J lost 4 bases. Drawing the rest from reference TRBV28 and TRBJ2-7, the complete variable domain is DVKVTQSSRYLVKRTGEKVFLECVQDMDHENMFWYRQDPGLGLRLIYFSYDVKMKEKGDIPEGYSVSREKKERFSLILESASTNQTSMYLCASSMTSGRGYEQYFGPGTRLTVT.

This clonotype was detected many times. The chain couples TRBV6-1 to TRBJ2-5; no clear D. V was clipped by 1 base and J by 2 bases, with 8 bases between them. The CDR3 has 14 residues. Germline V gene sequence: CDR1 MNHNS, CDR2 SASEGT. The CDR3 region is CASSEVQVQETQYF. CDR3 DNA: TGTGCCAGCAGTGAAGTGCAGGTTCAAGAGACCCAGTACTTC.

This clonotype was seen a handful of times. The rearrangement uses TRBV20-1 and TRBJ2-3, with a weak D call TRBD2 (7 bases). V lost 5 bases and J 5 bases, leaving 26 bases between the germline ends. The CDR3 is made up of 17 amino acids. CDR1 is DFQATT and CDR2 is SNEGSKA in the germline V gene (reference sequence). The CDR3 sequence is CSAGDPNAGGRRDTQYF. In DNA, the CDR3 is TGCAGTGCTGGCGATCCGAACGCCGGGGGGCGGAGAGATACGCAGTATTTT.